This entry is about one TCR beta chain. This clone was picked up a small number of times. The clone's antigen remains unknown. Nothing much larger sits one base from this clone, and base qualities are not available. The method behind the library was the immunoSEQ multiplex PCR assay. The multiplex PCR relied on a mix of 60 forward primers for TCR Vbeta segments and 13 reverse primers for TCR Jbeta segments. A multiplex PCR assay on genomic DNA amplified the CDR3 region of rearranged TCR beta genes. The amplified TCR beta libraries were sequenced on the Illumina HiSeq System as 87-base-pair reads. From the authors' description of their analysis: A later analysis counted about 80 million unique TCR beta chains across the 500 to 850 repertoires, and around 12 million of these chains were shared by at least two donors. Raw reads were error-corrected and collapsed into unique sequences with a nearest-neighbor algorithm that merged closely related sequences to remove PCR and sequencing errors. CDR3 sequences were aligned to IMGT reference sequences to assign V, D and J gene segments. For a sequence to be retained, a match of at least six nucleotides to both a V gene segment and a J gene segment was required. A rearrangement counted as productive if the CDR3 had no stop codons and remained in frame with V and J, and every other rearrangement counted as non-productive. CDR3 was defined according to IMGT convention as the region running from the second conserved V-encoded cysteine to the conserved J-encoded phenylalanine. The earlier analysis of 500 to 600 of the donors excluded sequences that lacked an unambiguous match to a single V gene segment. In an earlier analysis of some 590 of the donors, V segments were called functional above 56.7% productive rearrangements and were called segregating when the between-donor standard deviation exceeded 5%. A statistical classification framework was built to diagnose cytomegalovirus status from the catalog of TCR beta chain sequences. In a later analysis, TCR nucleotide sequences were compared against IMGT/GENE-DB human TR gene sequences so that V and J genes could be assigned. Using the TCRdist pipeline, a later analysis assigned CDR3 sequences along with most-parsimonious VDJ recombination scenarios. In a later analysis, each TCR beta chain was defined by its CDR3 amino acid sequence together with its V-gene family, and reads lacking a unique V-gene family were excluded. A later analysis removed over 500 highly shared, low-generation-probability nucleotide sequences to deal with suspected cross-contamination and a sequencing artifact. For each public chain, a later analysis derived a clonal expansion index from normalized ranks of inferred template counts within each repertoire. A later analysis computed generation probabilities with a VDJ recombination model fitted to out-of-frame rearrangements, and checked the results against IGoR. Hypergeometric tests were used in a later analysis to score TCR-TCR, TCR-HLA and TCR-CMV co-occurrence, with a repertoire-size bias correction applied to the TCR pairs. False discovery rates were estimated in a later analysis by permuting HLA or CMV assignments 20 times. In a later analysis, co-occurring TCRs were grouped with DBSCAN, and TCRdist sequence similarity was added when clustering was performed within HLA-allele-positive subsets. Repertoires with fewer than 30,000 or more than 120,000 public chains, plus five repertoires with anomalous nucleotide sharing, were excluded from co-occurrence clustering. This is the immuneACCESS table as TCRdb keeps it, with only in-frame sequences that have V and J called. A part of the clones is gone; compared with another copy, unresolved V genes explain less than half, and the rest is unexplained. That table furnishes V, J and clone size, whereas the DNA furnished D and trimming. The sample table lists tens of thousands of clones, about four fifths of them with a count of one. The leading ten clones occupy 1.5% to 2% of the sample.

This record belongs to a study of cytomegalovirus exposure and HLA in healthy donors (dated by TCRdb to 2016 to 2017). About the full investigation: An earlier analysis of roughly 500 of the donors reported 250 to 300 Gb of sequence data and around 120 million unique TCR beta sequences obtained from some 170 million T cells. An early release covering approximately 600 HLA-typed donors comprised about 310 gigabases of sequencing data and roughly 86 million unique TCR sequences. Of the 398 genotyped donors, around 81% fell in the genetic ancestry cluster associated with self-reported Caucasian donors. The study aimed to test whether cataloging public T cell receptors could reveal signatures of past pathogen exposure. The study profiled the T cell repertoires of hundreds of subjects by immunosequencing and related them to cytomegalovirus serostatus. A separate validation cohort of approximately 120 different subjects was used in addition to the roughly 670-subject first cohort. To predict cytomegalovirus infection status, the study combined high-throughput TCR immunosequencing, statistical association of individual TCRs with disease status, and machine learning. To study patterns of TCR occurrence, a later analysis re-analyzed previously published TCR beta repertoires from 600 to 750 donors and added high-resolution HLA genotyping. In the later analysis, no new phenotypic data were used to find candidate immune exposures; instead, reliance was placed on TCR beta sequences and their occurrence across donors. An earlier analysis of 587 of the donors used high-throughput TCR beta sequencing to judge whether each TCR beta V gene segment behaved as functional or pseudogenic. Donor age, sex, ethnicity and CMV serostatus were compiled alongside the repertoire data. In a later genetic analysis, genome-wide SNP genotypes for about 55% of the roughly 670 donors were used, and that subset was treated as a discovery cohort. Every discovery cohort repertoire had been produced on one sequencing platform. HLA typing covered class I and class II loci at four-digit resolution. The number of typed donors differed by locus: about 620-640 for A, B, C, DRB1 and DQB1; approximately 530 for DQA1; approximately 600 for DPA1; and around 470 for DPB1. Roughly 5 DR-DQ haplotypes were handled as single units for association and clustering, since linkage in the cohort was strong. On average, around 240,000 unique TCR beta nucleotide sequences were sequenced per donor among a few hundred genotyped donors of the cohort, with 15% to 20% of those sequences being non-productive.

The germline V gene gives CDR1 as SQVTM and CDR2 as ANQGSEA. Including cysteine and phenylalanine, the CDR3 has 14 amino acids. CDR3 DNA is the only sequence kept; it has 42 bases, read in frame from the first base. Relative to germline, V is missing 6 bases and J is missing 6 bases, with 12 bases of the junction outside any gene match. Overall study outcomes, separate from this receptor: A group of highly shared sequence variants was considered likely to be a technical artifact of the sequencing pipeline. Several of the top co-occurrence clusters appeared to be linked to parvovirus B19, influenza, CMV and Epstein-Barr virus, according to a later analysis. In a later analysis, HLA-associated TCR beta chains were found to be more clonally expanded and to have lower generation probabilities than equally common non-associated chains. In both the original and validation cohorts, the classifier was reported to diagnose cytomegalovirus status with high specificity and sensitivity. Immune exposure information for the cohort was limited to CMV serostatus. Strong co-occurrence of HLA alleles, especially DR and DQ, made assigning TCR associations to individual alleles difficult. Because counts were too low, about 18 rarely observed V segments, including chromosome 9 orphons, were excluded from the earlier analysis of 587 of the donors. Because the 87-base-pair reads could not distinguish some IMGT-functional V segments, including TRBV6-2 and TRBV6-3, those segments were excluded. The study listed 150 to 200 TCR beta chains as associated with cytomegalovirus. An association between a missense DCLRE1C variant and V-gene and J-gene trimming of TCR beta chains was found in a later genetic analysis and replicated in an independent cohort. While some public TCRs were present in many individuals, most TCR sequences turned up only very rarely across donors. Only TCR beta chains were sequenced in this cohort, and the absence of alpha or paired-chain data limited detectable features. A later analysis found that TCR association rates varied across HLA loci, with DRB1 alleles showing the most associated TCRs and HLA-C alleles the fewest. According to the authors, the approach could potentially be generalized to other disease states and immunological phenotypes. Compared with the roughly 700-donor mean, donors in an Asian-associated ancestry cluster had fewer N-insertions in productive TCRs, according to a later genetic analysis. The presence/absence analyses assumed that sequencing depth was roughly uniform across donors, and that assumption may not be true. Linkage disequilibrium might explain the correlated functional status among segregating V segments, but an unknown experimental factor could not be ruled out. In vitro tests confirmed that a few of the cytomegalovirus-associated TCR beta chains recognize cytomegalovirus antigens. In a later analysis, more than 15,000 TCR beta sequences were associated with specific HLA alleles at a false discovery rate of 0.05. A further reported finding was that TCR beta sequences accurately predicted the HLA-A and HLA-B alleles for most subjects in the first cohort. In an earlier analysis of more than 450 of the donors, most TCR beta V segments were observed in productive rearrangements about 87% or about 30% of the time, broadly matching IMGT annotations. HLA typing was unavailable for some donors at each locus, so association tests used only the typed subset. Most CMV-associated TCR beta chains appeared to be HLA-restricted in a later analysis, and the HLA associations seemed to be driven largely by CMV exposure.

The cohort consisted of 600 or so healthy bone marrow donors. At the time of sampling, all cohort members were nominally healthy, though unrecorded immune exposures were likely present. The donor was CMV seronegative and belonged to the group of around 400 seronegative cohort members. A peripheral blood sample was provided by each donor, and peripheral blood mononuclear cells were used for TCR beta sequencing. The Qiagen DNeasy Blood Extraction Kit was used to extract genomic DNA from the blood cell samples. The chain is made from TRBV29-1 and TRBJ2-7; 9 middle bases align to TRBD1. The clonotype originates from a woman between 25 and 40 years old in good health and CMV-seronegative. Sample: PBMCs. The DNA reads TGCAGCGTCGATTCCGGGACAGGGCTGGCCGAGCAGTACTTC. Protein translation: CSVDSGTGLAEQYF.